Below, 4 T cell receptor beta chains from the same sample are listed, as sequenced in a study of beta chain features in type 1 diabetes (dated by TCRdb to about 2018). Here is what the overall study found, with its caveats: In all four CD4+ subsets, TCRB CDR3 length was moderately but significantly shorter in type 1 diabetes patients.

The library was produced with the immunoSEQ multiplex PCR assay. The High Capacity cDNA Reverse Transcription Kit was used to reverse transcribe all of the isolated RNA, meaning that expressed TCRB transcripts were what got sequenced. TCRdb took over this immuneACCESS table, retaining in-frame rearrangements with V and J assigned. Such tables are incomplete; in checked studies, under half of the missing clones stem from an unresolved V gene, and the remainder is unexplained. In all, the sample holds about 150,000 clones, and approximately 8% of those were seen once. The ten largest clones represent approximately 1% of the sample. Their specific antigens are unknown. The sequenced material came from central memory CD4+ T cells from blood. The receptors were sampled from a woman between 35 and 50 years old with type 1 diabetes.

The chain has TRBV5-1 and TRBJ2-3, with TRBD2 matching over 7 bases. CDR3 length: 15 residues. Germline V gene sequence: CDR1 SGHRS, CDR2 YFSETQ. With V trimmed by 0 bases and J by 4 bases, 5 bases remained unmatched. CDR3 sequence reads: CASSLGGSWADTQYF. For the CDR3, the DNA is TGCGCCAGCAGCTTGGGCGGGAGCTGGGCAGATACGCAGTATTTT. Based on the CDR3 plus reference TRBV5-1 and TRBJ2-3, the full variable domain is KAGVTQTPRYLIKTRGQQVTLSCSPISGHRSVSWYQQTPGQGLQFLFEYFSETQRNKGNFPGRFSGRQFSNSRSEMNVSTLELGDSALYLCASSLGGSWADTQYFGPGTRLTVL.

The chain is built from TRBV9 and TRBJ1-2, with a possible D match to TRBD1 (5 bases). Germline CDR1 is SGDLS and CDR2 is YYNGEE. The CDR3 length is 13 residues. The ends were cut back, 3 bases at V and 3 bases at J, with 9 bases in the middle. In nucleotides, the CDR3 is TGTGCCAGCAGCGGGGACTTGTACTATGGCTACACCTTC. Translating it yields CASSGDLYYGYTF.

This clone was picked up many times. The chain joins TRBV13 to TRBJ1-5, with D hard to call. The CDR3 covers 13 residues. V was pared by 1 base and J by 6 bases, with 7 bases between. Germline V gives CDR1 PRHDT, CDR2 FYEKMQ (reference sequence). CDR3 sequence reads: CASSLDPGQPQHF. CDR3 sequence (DNA): TGTGCCAGCAGCTTAGACCCGGGTCAGCCCCAGCATTTT.

The rearrangement links TRBV7-2 to TRBJ2-7, with 7 nucleotides matching TRBD2. With V trimmed by 5 bases and J by 3 bases, 10 bases remained unmatched. The CDR3 runs to 15 residues. CDR1 and CDR2 (germline): SGHTA, FQGNSA. CDR3 amino acids: CASSPRGWDYYEQYF. CDR3 sequence (DNA): TGTGCCAGCAGCCCCCGGGGGTGGGACTACTACGAGCAGTACTTC.